The clone carrying this T cell receptor beta chain has a handful of counts. The target antigen is unknown. Germline CDR1 reads KGHSH; CDR2 reads LQKENI. This CDR3 has 16 amino acids. V lost 1 base to trimming and J lost 2 bases; unmatched junction nucleotides: 7. The donors, aged 6 to 90, were healthy Caucasians from Russia. These data are taken from a study of blood T cells in healthy people across ages. Points from the study as a whole: Versus aged donors, long-lived donors had higher diversity and more naive CD4+ cells. A strong correlation was found between TCR beta diversity and the percentage of naive T cells.

A second roughly 6 to 11 cycle PCR used barcoded and J-beta primers. TCRdb redid the calling of the 5' RACE reads with MiXCR, one entry per CDR3 protein. This table holds 750,000 to 1,000,000 distinct CDR3 sequences, almost 30% found once. Another study also made use of these data, one on T cells of mothers and their children. That paper states: Slightly higher, non-significant overlap characterized related mother-child pairs relative to unrelated pairs.

V usage is TRBV18 and J usage is TRBJ2-7; 8 bases align to TRBD1. The sequencing input was blood. This receptor was identified in a woman in her thirties or forties in good health. Here the CDR3 reads CASSPLTLTGAYEQYF. The CDR3 nucleotides read TGTGCCAGCTCACCACTTACACTGACAGGGGCCTACGAGCAGTACTTC.